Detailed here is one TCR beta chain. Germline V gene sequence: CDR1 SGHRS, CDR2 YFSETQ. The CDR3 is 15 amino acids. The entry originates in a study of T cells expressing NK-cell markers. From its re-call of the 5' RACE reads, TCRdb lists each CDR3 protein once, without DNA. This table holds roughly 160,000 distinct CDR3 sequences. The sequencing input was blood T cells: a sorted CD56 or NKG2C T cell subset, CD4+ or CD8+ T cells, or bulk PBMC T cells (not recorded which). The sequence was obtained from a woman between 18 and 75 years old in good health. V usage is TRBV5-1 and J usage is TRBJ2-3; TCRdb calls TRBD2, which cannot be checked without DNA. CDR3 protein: CASSWSGRHTDTQYF.